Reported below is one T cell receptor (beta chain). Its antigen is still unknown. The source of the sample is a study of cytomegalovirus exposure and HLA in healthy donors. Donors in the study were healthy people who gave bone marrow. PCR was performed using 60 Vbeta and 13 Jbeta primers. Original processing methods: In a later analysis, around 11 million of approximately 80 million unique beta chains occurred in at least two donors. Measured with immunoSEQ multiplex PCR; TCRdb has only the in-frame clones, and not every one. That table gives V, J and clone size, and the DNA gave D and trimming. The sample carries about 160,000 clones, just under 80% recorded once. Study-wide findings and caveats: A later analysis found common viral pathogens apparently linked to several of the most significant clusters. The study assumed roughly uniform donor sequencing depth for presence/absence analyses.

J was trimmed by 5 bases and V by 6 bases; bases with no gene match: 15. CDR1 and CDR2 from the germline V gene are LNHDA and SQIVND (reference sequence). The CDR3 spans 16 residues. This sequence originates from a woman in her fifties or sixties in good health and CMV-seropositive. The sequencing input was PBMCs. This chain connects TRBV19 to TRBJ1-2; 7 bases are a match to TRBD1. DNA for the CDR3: TGTGCCAGTAGCTATATAGGGGGCGAGAGAAGGTATGGCTACACCTTC. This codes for CASSYIGGERRYGYTF. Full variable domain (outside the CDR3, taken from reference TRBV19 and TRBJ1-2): DGGITQSPKYLFRKEGQNVTLSCEQNLNHDAMYWYRQDPGQGLRLIYYSQIVNDFQKGDIAEGYSVSREKKESFPLTVTSAQKNPTAFYLCASSYIGGERRYGYTFGSGTRLTVV.